The 2 T cell receptor beta chains in this list originate from one sample, sequenced in a study of T cell changes during pregnancy in multiple sclerosis. This table comes from immunoSEQ multiplex PCR, and its TCRdb copy is limited to in-frame clones, with some not included. The repertoire has about 75,000 clones, around 92% of them found once; the top ten carry 0.7% to 0.9%. The source material was peripheral blood, sampled in the first trimester of pregnancy. These receptors were collected from a female donor in good health, enrolled as a control in a pregnancy study.

The chain employs TRBV5-1 and TRBJ1-2; the D gene is possibly TRBD1 (6 bases). There are 15 residues in the CDR3. CDR1 is SGHRS and CDR2 is YFSETQ in the germline V gene. Trimming stripped 0 bases from V and 3 bases from J, with 12 bases between. Here the CDR3 reads CASSLVGATDYGYTF. CDR3 coding DNA: TGCGCCAGCAGCTTGGTGGGGGCGACGGACTATGGCTACACCTTC.

V and J are TRBV4-3 and TRBJ1-1; 9 bases line up with TRBD1. Germline trimming cut 0 bases from V and 1 base from J; bases unmatched to any gene: 6. Germline loops: CDR1 LGHNA, CDR2 YSLEER. This CDR3 has 17 amino acids. CDR3 coding DNA: TGCGCCAGCAGCCAAGATAGACCGACAGGGGGGAACACTGAAGCTTTCTTT. This sequence encodes CASSQDRPTGGNTEAFF.